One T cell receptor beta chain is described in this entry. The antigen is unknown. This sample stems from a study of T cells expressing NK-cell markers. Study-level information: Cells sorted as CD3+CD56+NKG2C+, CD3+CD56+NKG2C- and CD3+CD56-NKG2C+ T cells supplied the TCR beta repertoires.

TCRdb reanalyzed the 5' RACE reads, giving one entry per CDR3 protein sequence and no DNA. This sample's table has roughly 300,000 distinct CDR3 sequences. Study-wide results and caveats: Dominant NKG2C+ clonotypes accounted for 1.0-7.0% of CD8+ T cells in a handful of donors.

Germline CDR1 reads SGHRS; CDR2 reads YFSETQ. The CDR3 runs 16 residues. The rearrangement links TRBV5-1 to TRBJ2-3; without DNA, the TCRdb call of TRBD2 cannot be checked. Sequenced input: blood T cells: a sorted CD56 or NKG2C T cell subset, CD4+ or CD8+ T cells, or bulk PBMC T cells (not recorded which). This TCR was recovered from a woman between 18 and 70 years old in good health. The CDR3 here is CASSSRLAGGTDTQYF.